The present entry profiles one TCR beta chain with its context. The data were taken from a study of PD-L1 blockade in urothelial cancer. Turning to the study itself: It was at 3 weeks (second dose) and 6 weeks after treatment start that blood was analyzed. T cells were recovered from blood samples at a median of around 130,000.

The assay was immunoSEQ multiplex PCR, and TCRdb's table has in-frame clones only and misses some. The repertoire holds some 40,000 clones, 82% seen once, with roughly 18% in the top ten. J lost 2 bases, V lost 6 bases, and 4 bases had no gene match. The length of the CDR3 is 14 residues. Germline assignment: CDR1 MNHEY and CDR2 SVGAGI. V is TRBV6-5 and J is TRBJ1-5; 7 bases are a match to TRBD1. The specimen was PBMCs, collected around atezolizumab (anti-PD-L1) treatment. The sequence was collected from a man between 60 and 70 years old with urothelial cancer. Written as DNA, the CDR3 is TGTGCCAGCAGCTCCGGGACAGGCAATCAGCCCCAGCATTTT. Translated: CASSSGTGNQPQHF.